One T cell receptor (beta chain) is described in this entry. The antigen it recognizes is unknown. Per-nucleotide qualities are absent, and no much larger clonotype sits a single base away. Counted from cysteine to phenylalanine, this CDR3 has 16 amino acids. Only the CDR3 part of the read is kept: 48 bases, read in frame from the first base. Trimming leaves V shorter by 1 base and J shorter by 7 bases, with the junction holding 9 bases beyond the gene matches. The germline V gene gives CDR1 as MGHRA and CDR2 as YSYEKL. Libraries came from the immunoSEQ multiplex PCR assay. TCRdb obtained this table from immuneACCESS and retained in-frame rearrangements with V and J assigned. These tables miss some clones; where compared with another copy, unresolved V genes account for less than half of the shortfall, and the remainder is unexplained. In all, the sample holds tens of thousands of clones, and 70% to 90% of those were seen once. The ten top clones hold roughly 4% of the sample.

This sample stems from a study of technical replicates of blood from several donors listed by TCRdb under 2017. In this chain, TRBV4-1 is recombined with TRBJ1-4; 7 central nucleotides agree with TRBD1. This TCR derives from a human donor in good health. Some clones in this sample may be carry-over from other donors' samples. Material: PBMCs. The CDR3 in this case is CASSQVDRGRGEKLFF. The base sequence is TGCGCCAGCAGCCAAGTGGATAGGGGGCGAGGTGAAAAACTGTTTTTT.